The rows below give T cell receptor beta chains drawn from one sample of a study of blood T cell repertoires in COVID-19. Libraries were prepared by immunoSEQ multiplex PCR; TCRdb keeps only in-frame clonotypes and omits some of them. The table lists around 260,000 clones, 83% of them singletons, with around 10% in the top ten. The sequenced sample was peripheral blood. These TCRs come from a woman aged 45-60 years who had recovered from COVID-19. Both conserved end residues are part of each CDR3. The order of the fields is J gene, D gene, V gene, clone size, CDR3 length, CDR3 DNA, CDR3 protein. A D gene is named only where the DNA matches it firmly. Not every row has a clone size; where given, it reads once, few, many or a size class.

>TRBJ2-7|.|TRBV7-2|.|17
TGTGCCAGCAACAAAAGGGGTTTGGCGGGACTTTCGGACGAGCAGTACTTC
CASNKRGLAGLSDEQYF
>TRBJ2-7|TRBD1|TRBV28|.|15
TGTGCCAGCAGCTACGGGACAGGTCTTAGCTACGAGCAGTACTTC
CASSYGTGLSYEQYF
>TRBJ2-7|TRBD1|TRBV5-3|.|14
TGTGCCAGAAGCTTCCGACTCATCCGGGACAGGGTTAGCTTC
CARSFRLIRDRVSF
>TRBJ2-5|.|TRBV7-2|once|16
TGTGCCAGCAGCCTAGCCGGGGCGGGGGCTGGAGAGACCCAGTACTTC
CASSLAGAGAGETQYF
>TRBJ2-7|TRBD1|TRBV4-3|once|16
TGCGCCAGCAGCCAGGCCGCCGGGACAGGGCAATACGAGCAGTACTTC
CASSQAAGTGQYEQYF
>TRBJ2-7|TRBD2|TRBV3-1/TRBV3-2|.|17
TGTGCCAGCAGCCAAGGCCCAGCGGGGTCATACTCCTACGAGCAGTACTTC
CASSQGPAGSYSYEQYF
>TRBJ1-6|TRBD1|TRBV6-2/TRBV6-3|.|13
TGTGCCAGCAGTTCGGCAGGGGGTTCACCCCTCCACTTT
CASSSAGGSPLHF
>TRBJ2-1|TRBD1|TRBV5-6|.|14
TGTGCCAGCAGCCGGGACAGGGGGTCCGGTGAGCAGTTCTTC
CASSRDRGSGEQFF
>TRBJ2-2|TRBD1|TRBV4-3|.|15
TGCGCCAGCAGCCAACTAGGACAGGTCAACGGGGAGCTGTTTTTT
CASSQLGQVNGELFF
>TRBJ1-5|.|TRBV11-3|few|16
TGTGCCAGCAGCACCCAACAGGGAGACGGCAATCAGCCCCAGCATTTT
CASSTQQGDGNQPQHF
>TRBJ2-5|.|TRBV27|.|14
TGTGCCAGCAGGGCGACAGCGACGTCCCTGACCCAGTACTTC
CASRATATSLTQYF
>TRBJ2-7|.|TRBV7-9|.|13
TGTGCCAGCAGCTTAATAGGGGCCTACGAGCAGTACTTC
CASSLIGAYEQYF
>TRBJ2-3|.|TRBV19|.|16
TGTGCCAGTAGTATAAGGCGGGCGAGAAACACAGATACGCAGTATTTT
CASSIRRARNTDTQYF
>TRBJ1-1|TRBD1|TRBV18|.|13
TGTGCCAGCTCACGTGGACAGGGCACTGAAGCTTTCTTT
CASSRGQGTEAFF
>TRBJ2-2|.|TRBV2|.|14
TGTGCCAGCAGTGAGAGGGTGTTTCGGGGGGAGCTGTTTTTT
CASSERVFRGELFF
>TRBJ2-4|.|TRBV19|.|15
TGTGCCAGTAGTCCCCCAGTCGTGGCCAAAAACATTCAGTACTTC
CASSPPVVAKNIQYF
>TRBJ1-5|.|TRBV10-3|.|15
TGTGCCATCAGTGAGTCCGGGAATAGCAATCAGCCCCAGCATTTT
CAISESGNSNQPQHF
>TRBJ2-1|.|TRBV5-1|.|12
TGCGCCAGCAGCGCGGAGGGCAATGAGCAGTTCTTC
CASSAEGNEQFF
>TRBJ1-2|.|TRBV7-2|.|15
TGTGCCAGCAGCTTTACGGGGGGCGGCGCAGGGGGCTACACCTTC
CASSFTGGGAGGYTF
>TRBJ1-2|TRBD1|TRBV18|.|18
TGTGCCAGCTCACCAGTCGGGACAGGGAGAGGGCCTATATATGGCTACACCTTC
CASSPVGTGRGPIYGYTF
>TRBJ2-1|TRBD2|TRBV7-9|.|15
TGTGCCAGCAGCTTAGCCAGCGGGGGGGCCAATGAGCAGTTCTTC
CASSLASGGANEQFF
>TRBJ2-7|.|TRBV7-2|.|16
TGTGCCAGCACCCCCAATGGGCCGGTCGGATCTTACGAGCAGTACTTC
CASTPNGPVGSYEQYF
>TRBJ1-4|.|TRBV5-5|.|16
TGTGCCAGCAGCTTCCCCCGACCGAATGCGGGGGAAAAACTGTTTTTT
CASSFPRPNAGEKLFF
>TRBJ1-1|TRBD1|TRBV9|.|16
TGTGCCAGCAGCGTGGATCCGGGACAGGGGACCACTGAAGCTTTCTTT
CASSVDPGQGTTEAFF
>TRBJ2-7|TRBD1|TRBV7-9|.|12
TGTGCCAGCAGCGGGACAGCCTACGAGCAGTACTTC
CASSGTAYEQYF
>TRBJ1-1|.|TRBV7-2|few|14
TGTGCCAGCAGCCCCCAGGTGGTTGACACTGAAGCTTTCTTT
CASSPQVVDTEAFF
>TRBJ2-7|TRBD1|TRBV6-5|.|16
TGTGCCAGCAGTTACCCCCGGGACAGAAACTCCTACGAGCAGTACTTC
CASSYPRDRNSYEQYF
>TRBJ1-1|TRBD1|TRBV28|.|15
TGTGCCAGCGGACTTACAGGGGGCATGAACACTGAAGCTTTCTTT
CASGLTGGMNTEAFF